This is a list of T cell receptor beta chains from one sample in a study of tumor-infiltrating lymphocytes in primary liver carcinoma. TCRdb re-analysed the multiplex PCR reads in MiXCR, keeping a single row per CDR3 protein. Counted here are hundreds of thousands of distinct CDR3 sequences, approximately 60% occurring once; the ten biggest clones make up approximately 9%. Sequencing was done on a sample of peripheral blood. The source is a middle-aged man with primary liver carcinoma and hepatitis B virus infection. CDR3s leave out the opening cysteine and the closing phenylalanine or tryptophan. Fields, in order: D gene, V gene, J gene, CDR3 protein. D genes are given only for firm matches.

>NA|TRBV4-2|TRBJ2-7
ASSQDLGARSSYEQY
>NA|TRBV6-6|TRBJ2-7
ASSWGGTSSYEQY
>NA|TRBV5-1|TRBJ2-5
ASSLALGEGETQY
>TRBD1|TRBV19|TRBJ1-2
ASSRRTGGYGYT
>NA|TRBV10-3|TRBJ2-1
ATRTVLGEQF
>NA|TRBV6-1|TRBJ2-1
ASKVGMAGNVWLDEQF
>NA|TRBV11-2|TRBJ2-7
VSSLDPDRGERY
>TRBD2|TRBV6-2/TRBV6-3|TRBJ2-2
ASSQTSGRTGELF
>NA|TRBV28|TRBJ2-7
ASSGQRSY
>NA|TRBV28|TRBJ1-5
ASKLAGSNQPQH
>NA|TRBV28|TRBJ2-7
ASSLIGFEQY
>NA|TRBV7-9|TRBJ1-6
ASSLFTWGNSPLH
>NA|TRBV9|TRBJ1-1
ASSAGVSTEAF
>NA|TRBV7-9|TRBJ1-3
ASSLEDSGNTIY
>TRBD2|TRBV6-2/TRBV6-3|TRBJ2-2
ASSYTSGRADTGELF
>TRBD1|TRBV29-1|TRBJ2-5
SVRSGTGGETQY
>NA|TRBV6-1|NA
ASSEAASSYEQF
>NA|TRBV7-9|TRBJ2-5
ARSLGQLEETQY
>NA|TRBV5-6|TRBJ1-6
ASAGPAGSPLH
>NA|TRBV6-1|TRBJ2-3
ASRHTDTRY
>NA|TRBV12-3/TRBV12-4|TRBJ2-3
ASSRGYTQY
>NA|TRBV6-2/TRBV6-3|TRBJ2-1
ASSYVGQTSPKQF
>NA|TRBV29-1|TRBJ2-3
SMGGIFTDTQY
>NA|TRBV6-1|TRBJ1-1
ASSDGRNIEAL
>TRBD2|TRBV5-1|TRBJ2-2
ASSQAGANTGELF
>NA|TRBV14|TRBJ1-2
ASSQDRLAGTRYT
>TRBD2|TRBV4-2|TRBJ2-7
ASSQETSGIYEQY
>TRBD1|TRBV13|TRBJ1-2
ASSTGQGAYGYT
>TRBD2|TRBV12-3/TRBV12-4|TRBJ2-1
ASSPSSGSLYNEHF
>NA|TRBV12-3/TRBV12-4|TRBJ1-4
VSSSSGTEKLF
>TRBD2|TRBV7-8|TRBJ2-3
ASSLGCGGRAPDTQY
>NA|TRBV5-8|TRBJ2-2
ASGPRTGELF
>NA|TRBV6-1|TRBJ2-7
ASRSSTVSYEQY
>NA|TRBV7-9|TRBJ1-5
ASSFGSSLNQPQH
>TRBD1|TRBV12-3/TRBV12-4|TRBJ1-5
ASSPTDRAQPQH
>NA|TRBV28|TRBJ2-1
ASSSLGAGFYNEQF
>NA|TRBV28|TRBJ1-3
ASSPLRNTIY
>NA|TRBV15|TRBJ2-3
ATSRESSSDTQY
>NA|TRBV6-5|TRBJ1-6
ASGNSRSPANNSPLH
>TRBD1|TRBV29-1|TRBJ1-2
SALPDRGGIYGYT
>NA|TRBV4-2|TRBJ1-2
ASSQGQAVTNCGYI
>TRBD2|TRBV30|TRBJ2-1
AWDGDPSGANNEQF
>NA|TRBV11-2|TRBJ2-5
ASSLHESQETQY
>NA|TRBV7-8|TRBJ2-7
ASSFRDSGAYEQY
>NA|TRBV4-2|TRBJ2-7
ASSREAHELY